This entry lists 11 T cell receptor beta chains sequenced from one sample in a study of OX40 agonist ivuxolimab in advanced cancers. Here immunoSEQ multiplex PCR was the method, and the copy in TCRdb shows in-frame clones only, minus some. This table has roughly 49,000 clones, 81% appearing once. Sample: CD4+ or CD8+ T cells sorted from blood, taken in a trial of the OX40 agonist ivuxolimab. The source of these receptors is an adult with an advanced solid tumor such as melanoma, head and neck, liver or kidney cancer.

The rearrangement links TRBV5-4 to TRBJ2-1; 11 bases match TRBD1. This CDR3 is built from 16 residues. The junction had 5 bases not matched to a gene; V was cut back by 4 bases and J by 2 bases. Germline V gene lookup returns CDR1 SGHNT and CDR2 YYREEE (reference sequence). This CDR3 is CASSPMGQGAYNEQFF. In DNA form, the CDR3 reads TGTGCCAGCAGCCCCATGGGACAGGGGGCCTACAATGAGCAGTTCTTC.

The V gene is TRBV4-2, the J gene TRBJ1-1; 9 bases match TRBD1. With 1 base clipped from V and 0 bases from J, the junction kept 3 bases outside the gene matches. CDR1 is LGHNA, CDR2 YNFKEQ, per germline. The CDR3 consists of 16 residues. The CDR3 coding sequence is TGTGCCAGCAGCCAAGGAGGGACAGGGATGAACACTGAAGCTTTCTTT. The encoded protein is CASSQGGTGMNTEAFF.

The chain is built from TRBV9 and TRBJ2-7, with D hard to call. V lost 0 bases, J lost 2 bases, and 6 bases lay in between. Germline CDR1 SGDLS, CDR2 YYNGEE. This CDR3 comprises 13 residues. The CDR3 coding sequence is TGTGCCAGCAGCGTAGGGGGTCCCTACGAGCAGTACTTC. Protein product: CASSVGGPYEQYF.

In its sample, this clone was seen once. The rearrangement uses TRBV9 and TRBJ2-2; 7 bases are shared with TRBD2. The J segment lost 1 base and the V segment lost 0 bases, leaving 9 bases of the junction unmatched. The CDR3 has 18 residues. From germline, CDR1 is SGDLS and CDR2 YYNGEE. Here the CDR3 reads CASSVGGGNSGNTGELFF. The DNA of the CDR3 is TGTGCCAGCAGCGTAGGGGGAGGGAATTCAGGGAACACCGGGGAGCTGTTTTTT.

The V and J genes are TRBV11-3 and TRBJ2-7; either TRBD1 or TRBD2 may supply D (5 bases each). With 7 bases removed from V and 2 bases from J, the gap between germline ends came to 12 bases. Germline-derived CDR1 and CDR2 are SGHNT and YENEEA. CDR3 length equals 13 residues. The CDR3 sequence: CASTGGGTYEQYV. The DNA of the CDR3 is TGTGCCAGCACCGGTGGGGGAACCTACGAGCAGTACGTC.

V is TRBV18 and J is TRBJ2-1, with TRBD1 matching 8 bases. Trimming took 2 bases from V and 5 from J; bases not matched to a gene: 5. The CDR3 runs to 15 residues. The germline gives CDR1 KGHSH, CDR2 LQKENI. The CDR3 DNA follows: TGTGCCAGCTCACCAGGACAGGGTGTTAACAATGAGCAGTTCTTC. Protein sequence: CASSPGQGVNNEQFF.

CDR3 coding DNA: TGTGCCAGCAGTTTAATCGGTGCCGGGGAGCTGTTTTTT. Protein product: CASSLIGAGELFF. The chain is built from TRBV28 and TRBJ2-2; no definite D call. The V gene lost 2 bases and the J gene lost 6 bases, with 7 bases spanning the gap. The CDR3 loop spans 13 amino acids. Germline V gene sequence: CDR1 MDHEN, CDR2 SYDVKM.

This clone was seen a single time. The CDR3 reads CASSEGQLGETQYF. In DNA form, the CDR3 reads TGCGCCAGCAGTGAAGGACAGCTGGGAGAGACCCAGTACTTC. The V and J genes are TRBV10-2 and TRBJ2-5, with TRBD1 as a possible D gene (6 bases). The CDR3 spans 14 residues. The V gene's germline CDR1 is WSHSY and CDR2 SAAADI. Trimming left V 3 bases short and J 4 bases short, with 12 bases between.

The chain carries TRBV9 and TRBJ2-1; 11 nucleotides align to TRBD2. V trimming: 8 bases; J trimming: 8 bases; junction bases outside the gene matches: 9. The CDR3 covers 14 residues. Germline CDR1 reads SGDLS; CDR2 reads YYNGEE. The CDR3 reads CASSVAGGGDEQFF. The CDR3 region has the DNA TGTGCCAGTTCGGTAGCGGGAGGGGGGGATGAGCAGTTCTTC.

The chain couples TRBV5-6 to TRBJ2-7; no reliable D call. CDR1 and CDR2 from the germline V gene are SGHDT and YYEEEE. The CDR3 is 12 amino acids. Trimming shortened V by 4 bases and J by 2 bases, and 7 bases separated the two germline ends. CDR3 DNA sequence: TGTGCCAGCAGCGTCGGAGCCTACGAGCAGTACTTC. Translation gives CASSVGAYEQYF. Based on the CDR3 plus reference TRBV5-6 and TRBJ2-7, the full variable domain is DAGVTQSPTHLIKTRGQQVTLRCSPKSGHDTVSWYQQALGQGPQFIFQYYEEEERQRGNFPDRFSGHQFPNYSSELNVNALLLGDSALYLCASSVGAYEQYFGPGTRLTVT.

The CDR3 nucleotides are TGTGCCAGCAGTTTAAATGGTATTGGTCAGGCCAATGAAGCTTTCTTT. It specifies CASSLNGIGQANEAFF. V is TRBV27 and J is TRBJ1-1, with D unresolved. Trimming removed 2 bases at V and 7 bases at J, with 20 bases between. This CDR3 spans 16 amino acids. The germline V gene has CDR1 MNHEY and CDR2 SMNVEV (reference sequence).